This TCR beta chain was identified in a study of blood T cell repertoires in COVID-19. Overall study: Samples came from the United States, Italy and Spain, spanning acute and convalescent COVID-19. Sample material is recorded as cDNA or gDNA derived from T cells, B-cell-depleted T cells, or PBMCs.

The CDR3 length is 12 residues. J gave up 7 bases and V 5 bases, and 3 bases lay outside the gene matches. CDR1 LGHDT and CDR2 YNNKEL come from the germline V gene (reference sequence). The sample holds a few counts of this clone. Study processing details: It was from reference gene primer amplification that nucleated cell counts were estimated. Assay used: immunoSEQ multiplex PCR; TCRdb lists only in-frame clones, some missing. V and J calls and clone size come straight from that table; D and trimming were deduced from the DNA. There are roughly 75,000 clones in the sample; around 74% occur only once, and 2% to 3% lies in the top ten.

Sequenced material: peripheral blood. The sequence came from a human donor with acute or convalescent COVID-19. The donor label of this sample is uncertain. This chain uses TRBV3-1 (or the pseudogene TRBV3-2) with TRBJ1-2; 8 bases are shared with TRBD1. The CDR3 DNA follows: TGTGCCAGCAGCTGGACAGGGACTGGCTACACCTTC. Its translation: CASSWTGTGYTF.